What follows are 18 T cell receptor beta chains derived from one specimen sequenced in a study of T cell repertoires in cytomegalovirus infection. TCRdb re-called the reads through MiXCR, storing one row per CDR3 protein. Of more than 400,000 distinct CDR3 sequences in the sample, around a quarter were seen once. Sequences were obtained from PBMCs. These TCRs come from a human donor in good health (CMV status not recorded). Some clones in this sample may be carry-over from other donors' samples.

The table lists this clonotype with a few counts. This sequence joins TRBV7-9 and TRBJ2-4; 9 bases line up with TRBD2. From germline, CDR1 is SEHNR and CDR2 FQNEAQ (reference sequence). The CDR3 spans 17 residues. Trimming at V came to 4 bases and at J to 0 bases, leaving 7 bases not matched to a gene. The CDR3 here is CASSSTSGPLAKNIQYF. CDR3 DNA sequence: TGTGCCAGCAGCTCCACTAGCGGGCCCCTAGCCAAAAACATTCAGTACTTC.

This clonotype has only a few counts. J is TRBJ1-1 and V is TRBV2; D unresolved. Trimming shortened V by 3 bases and J by 9 bases, and 8 bases separated the two germline ends. The CDR3 is made up of 11 amino acids. CDR1 SNHLY and CDR2 FYNNEI come from the germline V gene. The CDR3 nucleotides read TGTGCCAGCAGTGACCAACAGAAAGCTTTCTTT. Protein sequence: CASSDQQKAFF.

The rearrangement links TRBV10-3 to TRBJ1-2; no clear D gene. This CDR3 spans 12 amino acids. The V gene's germline CDR1 is ENHRY and CDR2 SYGVKD. Trimming left V 4 bases short and J 2 bases short, with 5 bases between. Written as DNA, the CDR3 is TGTGCCATCAGTGGGGGAAACTATGGCTACACCTTC. This codes for CAISGGNYGYTF.

This rearrangement joins TRBV2 to TRBJ2-5; D may be TRBD1 or TRBD2 (5 bases each). From germline, CDR1 is SNHLY and CDR2 FYNNEI. This CDR3 is 15 amino acids long. Trimming cost V 6 bases and J 5 bases, with 19 bases left between them. Written as DNA, the CDR3 is TGTGCCAGCAGCGCCGGGGCCACGAATGGGGAGACCCAGTACTTC. It yields the protein CASSAGATNGETQYF.

The chain uses TRBV5-1 and TRBJ1-1; the match to TRBD1 covers 10 bases. Germline CDR1 and CDR2: SGHRS and YFSETQ. V lost 4 bases and J lost 3; bases outside the gene matches: 6. This CDR3 comprises 15 residues. CDR3 region: CASSLGGTGDTEAFF. DNA for the CDR3: TGCGCCAGCAGCCTCGGCGGGACAGGGGACACTGAAGCTTTCTTT.

In its sample, this clonotype was seen a few times. V gene TRBV10-3 combines with J gene TRBJ2-1; TRBD2 agrees at 11 bases. The germline gives CDR1 ENHRY, CDR2 SYGVKD. The CDR3 consists of 17 residues. J gave up 0 bases and V 3 bases, and 4 bases lay outside the gene matches. The CDR3 DNA sequence: TGTGCCATCAGTGATCGAACTAGCGGGAGCTCCTACAATGAGCAGTTCTTC. Encoded protein: CAISDRTSGSSYNEQFF.

Worth noting for this clonotype: With a much larger clone just one base away, this may be a read error. Likely a read error: the CDR3 ends without its conserved phenylalanine or tryptophan. This chain uses TRBV7-9 with TRBJ2-1; a possible D gene is TRBD2 (5 bases). The germline V gene has CDR1 SEHNR and CDR2 FQNEAQ (reference sequence). V lost 5 bases to trimming and J lost 6 bases, with 8 bases between them. The CDR3 is 12 amino acids. CDR3 residues: CASSRTVNEQFL. For the CDR3, the DNA is TGTGCCAGCAGCAGGACTGTCAATGAGCAGTTCCTC.

The rearrangement links TRBV11-3 to TRBJ2-1, with a possible D match to TRBD2 (5 bases). CDR1 is SGHNT, CDR2 YENEEA, per germline. This CDR3 region has 14 residues. Deletions cut 1 base from V and 5 bases from J, with 9 bases between. The CDR3 bases are TGTGCCAGCAGCTTAGGGCGGGCCAACAATGAGCAGTTCTTC. Amino acids: CASSLGRANNEQFF.

The table lists this clonotype with many counts. This rearrangement joins TRBV12-5 to TRBJ2-5, with unresolved D. The V end lost 0 bases, the J end lost 1 base, and 6 bases lay between the germline ends. The germline gives CDR1 LGHNT, CDR2 FRNRAP. The CDR3 length is 14 residues. Here the CDR3 DNA reads TGTGCTAGTGGTTTGGTACGCATCCAAGAGACCCAGTACTTC. Amino acids: CASGLVRIQETQYF.

This clonotype was counted many times. The V call is TRBV7-2, the J call TRBJ1-4; TRBD1 matches 7 bases. V lost 4 bases and J lost 5; bases outside the gene matches: 7. CDR1 is SGHTA and CDR2 is FQGNSA in the germline V gene. CDR3 size: 15 residues. The CDR3 loop reads CASSSYRGSNEKLFF. CDR3 nucleotides: TGTGCCAGCAGCTCCTACAGGGGATCAAATGAAAAACTGTTTTTT. The full variable domain, its missing parts supplied by reference TRBV7-2 and TRBJ1-4, is GAGVSQSPSNKVTEKGKDVELRCDPISGHTALYWYRQSLGQGLEFLIYFQGNSAPDKSGLPSDRFSAERTGGSVSTLTIQRTQQEDSAVYLCASSSYRGSNEKLFFGSGTQLSVL.

The table lists this clonotype with many counts. The V call is TRBV7-2, the J call TRBJ1-2, with D unresolved. Per germline, CDR1 SGHTA and CDR2 FQGNSA. Trimming pared 1 base from V and 4 bases from J, leaving 10 bases between. The CDR3 is made up of 14 amino acids. The CDR3 DNA reads TGTGCCAGCAGCTTAGATCCCAGGCTCTATGGCTACACCTTC. This gives the protein CASSLDPRLYGYTF.

This clonotype has more than one count but fewer than ten. This rearrangement joins TRBV5-1 to TRBJ2-5; TRBD1 matches 7 bases. Germline CDR1 and CDR2: SGHRS and YFSETQ. The J segment lost 2 bases and the V segment lost 0 bases, leaving 22 bases of the junction unmatched. The CDR3 sequence is 21 residues long. CDR3 nucleotides: TGCGCCAGCAGCTTGGTCTCGGCGAGACAGGGTTTGGGTTTGGGACAAGAGACCCAGTACTTC. Translation: CASSLVSARQGLGLGQETQYF.

This clonotype was counted only a few times. This chain links TRBV6-6 with TRBJ1-2; D is uncertain. Germline assignment: CDR1 MNHNY and CDR2 SVGAGI (reference sequence). V lost 9 bases and J 1 base, leaving 6 bases between the germline ends. The CDR3 runs 11 residues. The CDR3 is CASTVNYGYTF. As DNA, the CDR3 is TGTGCCAGTACAGTTAACTATGGCTACACCTTC.

CDR3 coding DNA: TGTGCCAGCAGTTACGGCGATTTTGAAAAACTGTTTTTT. Amino acid sequence: CASSYGDFEKLFF. The chain couples TRBV6-2 or TRBV6-3 to TRBJ1-4; D call uncertain. This CDR3 is 13 amino acids long. Trimming took off 2 bases at V and 7 bases at J, with 8 bases between the two ends. Germline-derived CDR1 and CDR2 are MNHEY and SVGEGT.

As for this clonotype: One end of the junction fails to match germline, which may point to a read error. The chain's CDR3 is CASSLDPRREETQHF. The CDR3 bases are TGTGCCAGCAGCTTAGATCCCCGCAGGGAAGAGACCCAGCACTTC. The rearrangement uses TRBV11-2 and TRBJ2-5; D perhaps matches TRBD1 (5 bases). The CDR3 contains 15 residues. Germline values: CDR1 SGHAT, CDR2 FQNNGV.

The genes are TRBV27 and TRBJ1-5; D remains ambiguous. Germline V gene data show CDR1 as MNHEY and CDR2 as SMNVEV (reference sequence). The CDR3 sequence is 15 residues long. V gave up 5 bases and J gave up 2 bases, with 13 bases separating them. CDR3 sequence: CASSPTAPRNQPQHF. The DNA for the CDR3 is TGTGCCAGCAGTCCCACGGCGCCCCGCAATCAGCCCCAGCATTTT.

The table lists this clonotype with a few counts. The chain couples TRBV5-1 to TRBJ2-1; 12 bases map to TRBD2. The CDR3 length is 17 residues. CDR1 and CDR2 from the germline V gene are SGHRS and YFSETQ. V lost 4 bases to trimming and J lost 7 bases; unmatched junction nucleotides: 12. The CDR3 loop reads CASSPRTSGTTGNEQFF. CDR3 nucleotides: TGCGCCAGCAGCCCAAGGACTAGCGGGACCACGGGGAATGAGCAGTTCTTC. Variable domain in full (rest from reference TRBV5-1 and TRBJ2-1): KAGVTQTPRYLIKTRGQQVTLSCSPISGHRSVSWYQQTPGQGLQFLFEYFSETQRNKGNFPGRFSGRQFSNSRSEMNVSTLELGDSALYLCASSPRTSGTTGNEQFFGPGTRLTVL.

This rearrangement joins TRBV2 to TRBJ2-7; D remains ambiguous. This CDR3 has 13 amino acids. CDR1 SNHLY and CDR2 FYNNEI come from the germline V gene. Trimming cost V 1 base and J 2 bases, with 6 bases left between them. The CDR3, as DNA: TGTGCCAGCAGTGAAGAGGGCACCTACGAGCAGTACTTC. It translates to CASSEEGTYEQYF.